Following are 32 T cell receptor beta chains from one sample sequenced in a study of CD8 T cells in Susac syndrome. RNA was extracted with the RNeasy kit, and a quantity of 0.5 to 1 ug was reverse transcribed using random hexamers. TCRdb analysed the immunoSEQ multiplex PCR reads with MiXCR anew, one entry per CDR3 protein. The top ten clones hold more than 0.5% of a sample with 92,000 or so distinct CDR3 sequences, approximately 96% of them seen once. The sequencing input was CD8+ T cells from PBMCs. The origin of the receptors is a human donor with Susac syndrome.

This clonotype has just one count. The rearrangement uses TRBV15 and TRBJ1-5; D remains unclear. V lost 0 bases and J 1 base, leaving 4 bases between the germline ends. The CDR3 sequence is 14 residues long. Germline-derived CDR1 and CDR2 are LNHNV and YYDKDF (reference sequence). The CDR3 region has the DNA TGTGCCACCAGCAGAGATTTGAGCAATCAGCCCCAGCATTTT. Translated: CATSRDLSNQPQHF.

The chain combines TRBV28 with TRBJ1-2, with 7 positions matching TRBD1. CDR1 is MDHEN, CDR2 SYDVKM, per germline. The CDR3 length is 16 residues. The V gene end was trimmed by 4 bases and the J gene end by 3 bases; junction bases not matched to a gene: 11. The CDR3 coding sequence is TGTGCCAGCAGTTCAGATAACAGGGGACTTTACTATGGCTACACCTTC. Its protein product is CASSSDNRGLYYGYTF.

The DNA of the CDR3 is TGTGCCAGCAGCGAACAGACAGGGGGCTTCGGTGAAGCTTTCTTT. Residues: CASSEQTGGFGEAFF. J is TRBJ1-1 and V is TRBV9; 10 nucleotides match TRBD1. The germline gives CDR1 SGDLS, CDR2 YYNGEE. Germline trimming cut 3 bases from V and 7 bases from J; bases unmatched to any gene: 9. The CDR3 contains 15 residues. The variable domain in full, completed from reference TRBV9 and TRBJ1-1, reads DSGVTQTPKHLITATGQRVTLRCSPRSGDLSVYWYQQSLDQGLQFLIQYYNGEERAKGNILERFSAQQFPDLHSELNLSSLELGDSALYFCASSEQTGGFGEAFFGQGTRLTVV.

This sequence joins TRBV30 and TRBJ2-5, with 7 bases that match TRBD1. Germline CDR1 reads GTSNPN; CDR2 reads SVGIG (reference sequence). The CDR3 spans 13 residues. After removal of 4 bases from V and 4 bases from J, the junction contained 6 bases not matched to a gene. In DNA, the CDR3 is TGTGCCTGGAAGACAGGGTTTAGAGAGACCCAGTACTTC. Amino acids: CAWKTGFRETQYF.

V and J are TRBV7-9 and TRBJ1-4; 8 nucleotides agree with TRBD1. CDR1 is SEHNR, CDR2 FQNEAQ, per germline (reference sequence). With 5 bases clipped from V and 6 bases from J, the junction kept 2 bases outside the gene matches. The CDR3 contains 13 residues. CDR3 nucleotide sequence: TGTGCCAGCAGCGTGGGACAGGATGAAAAACTGTTTTTT. Translating gives CASSVGQDEKLFF. The full variable domain, with the rest looked up from reference TRBV7-9 and TRBJ1-4, is DTGVSQNPRHKITKRGQNVTFRCDPISEHNRLYWYRQTLGQGPEFLTYFQNEAQLEKSRLLSDRFSAERPKGSFSTLEIQRTEQGDSAMYLCASSVGQDEKLFFGSGTQLSVL.

The chain uses TRBV5-4 and TRBJ1-1; weak D call: TRBD1 (5 bases). The CDR3 is 12 residues long. Trimming left V 5 bases short and J 7 bases short, with 12 bases between. Germline V gene lookup returns CDR1 SGHNT and CDR2 YYREEE (reference sequence). The CDR3 DNA is TGTGCCAGCAGACGCGGGGCGAGTGAAGCTTTCTTT. It yields the protein CASRRGASEAFF.

This sequence joins TRBV28 and TRBJ2-7, with 10 positions matching TRBD1. Germline lookup yields CDR1 MDHEN and CDR2 SYDVKM. The trim removed 6 bases at V and 4 bases at J, leaving 6 bases unmatched. This CDR3 is 14 amino acids long. The CDR3 loop reads CASRLGQGIYEQYF. In DNA, the CDR3 is TGTGCCAGCAGGTTGGGACAGGGGATTTACGAGCAGTACTTC. Based on the CDR3 plus reference TRBV28 and TRBJ2-7, the full variable domain is DVKVTQSSRYLVKRTGEKVFLECVQDMDHENMFWYRQDPGLGLRLIYFSYDVKMKEKGDIPEGYSVSREKKERFSLILESASTNQTSMYLCASRLGQGIYEQYFGPGTRLTVT.

This chain connects TRBV6-1 to TRBJ2-1; the match to TRBD1 covers 7 bases. Germline trimming cut 8 bases from V and 0 bases from J; bases unmatched to any gene: 10. Per the germline V gene, CDR1 is MNHNS and CDR2 is SASEGT. This CDR3 comprises 16 residues. The CDR3 protein is CASGPPGTASYNEQFF. The CDR3 nucleotides read TGTGCCAGCGGGCCACCCGGGACAGCCTCCTACAATGAGCAGTTCTTC.

V is TRBV15 and J is TRBJ2-1; D unclear. The CDR3 spans 11 residues. V was clipped by 3 bases and J by 8 bases, with 5 bases between them. Germline V CDR1 and CDR2: LNHNV, YYDKDF (reference sequence). The CDR3 loop is CATSSGDEQFF. The CDR3 nucleotides read TGTGCCACCAGCAGTGGAGATGAGCAGTTCTTC.

The chain recombines TRBV29-1 with TRBJ2-3; 8 bases are shared with TRBD2. The CDR3 totals 14 residues. V was pared by 7 bases and J by 2 bases, with 8 bases of the junction left unmatched. Germline CDR1 is SQVTM and CDR2 is ANQGSEA. The DNA for the CDR3 is TGCAGCGGTAGTGAGCGGGAGATCACAGATACGCAGTATTTT. This translates into CSGSEREITDTQYF.

The chain uses TRBV20-1 and TRBJ2-3; 7 bases agree with TRBD1. CDR3 length equals 13 residues. V was pared by 6 bases and J by 1 base, with 4 bases of the junction left unmatched. Germline V gene lookup returns CDR1 DFQATT and CDR2 SNEGSKA (reference sequence). CDR3 amino acids: CSALGQGTDTQYF. The CDR3 DNA reads as TGCAGTGCCTTAGGACAGGGCACAGATACGCAGTATTTT.

The chain employs TRBV20-1 and TRBJ2-5; 9 bases agree with TRBD2. From germline, CDR1 is DFQATT and CDR2 SNEGSKA (reference sequence). V shed 2 bases and J 0 bases; nucleotides not matched to a gene: 13. CDR3 length: 18 residues. CDR3 DNA: TGCAGTGCTAGATACCCTAGCGGGGCCTCTAAGTACCAAGAGACCCAGTACTTC. This encodes CSARYPSGASKYQETQYF.

The chain has TRBV5-1 and TRBJ1-1; TRBD1 might be the D (5 bases). The CDR3 has 14 amino acids. Trimming removed 1 base from V and 5 bases from J, with 12 bases in between. Germline V gene data show CDR1 as SGHRS and CDR2 as YFSETQ. CDR3: CASSLLQGETEAFF. The CDR3 DNA sequence: TGCGCCAGCAGCTTGCTGCAGGGTGAAACTGAAGCTTTCTTT.

The gene calls are TRBV4-1 and TRBJ2-6; D is perhaps TRBD1 (6 bases). The length of the CDR3 is 16 residues. The germline CDR1 and CDR2 sequences are MGHRA and YSYEKL. V was pared by 8 bases and J by 4 bases, with 18 bases between. CDR3 in amino acids: CASRGHTTSGANVLTF. CDR3 coding DNA: TGCGCCAGCCGGGGACACACAACCTCAGGGGCCAACGTCCTGACTTTC.

The chain combines TRBV6-5 with TRBJ2-5, with 7 bases identical to TRBD2. With 6 bases clipped from V and 4 bases from J, the junction kept 8 bases outside the gene matches. The CDR3 is made up of 14 amino acids. CDR1 is MNHEY, CDR2 SVGAGI, per germline. In DNA form, the CDR3 reads TGTGCCAGCAGGGGAGGGACTCGACGAGAGACCCAGTACTTC. Translated: CASRGGTRRETQYF.

The J gene is TRBJ2-7, the V gene TRBV4-3; 7 bases match TRBD1. Germline CDR1 reads LGHNA; CDR2 reads YSLEER. CDR3 length equals 16 residues. Trimming took 0 bases from V and 5 from J; bases not matched to a gene: 10. CDR3 sequence: CASSQDRRQGADEQYF. For the CDR3, the DNA is TGCGCCAGCAGCCAAGATCGAAGACAGGGTGCCGACGAGCAGTACTTC.

The rearrangement joins TRBV29-1 to TRBJ1-5, with 7 positions matching TRBD1. Germline CDR1 and CDR2: SQVTM and ANQGSEA. The CDR3 runs 15 residues. V lost 5 bases, J lost 4 bases, and 11 bases stayed unmatched. The CDR3 region has the DNA TGCAGCGTTATCACCAGGGGGAGTGGGAATCAGCCCCAGCATTTT. It specifies CSVITRGSGNQPQHF.

V is TRBV20-1 and J is TRBJ2-3; D ambiguous. This CDR3 has 13 residues. Trimming shortened V by 1 base and J by 4 bases, and 9 bases separated the two germline ends. Looked up from germline, CDR1 is DFQATT and CDR2 is SNEGSKA (reference sequence). The CDR3 nucleotides are TGCAGTGCTAGAGGTATCTCCCCAGATACGCAGTATTTT. Protein sequence: CSARGISPDTQYF.

This chain connects TRBV24-1 to TRBJ1-1; 9 bases map to TRBD1. The CDR3 length is 15 residues. Trimming removed 3 bases from V and 1 base from J; junction bases left unmatched: 2. Germline V gene sequence: CDR1 KGHDR, CDR2 SFDVKD. The CDR3 nucleotides are TGTGCCACCAGTGATGGACAGGGGACGAACACTGAAGCTTTCTTT. Translated: CATSDGQGTNTEAFF.

The chain employs TRBV7-9 and TRBJ2-7, with 9 bases that match TRBD1. The germline V gene encodes CDR1 SEHNR and CDR2 FQNEAQ (reference sequence). The junction had 6 bases not matched to a gene; V was cut back by 5 bases and J by 4 bases. This CDR3 region has 14 residues. The CDR3 sequence: CASSPGQGVYEQYF. CDR3 bases: TGTGCCAGCAGCCCGGGACAGGGTGTGTACGAGCAGTACTTC.

The table lists this clonotype with a count of one. The rearrangement joins TRBV28 to TRBJ2-3; either TRBD1 or TRBD2 may supply D (6 bases each). V was clipped by 5 bases and J by 6 bases, with 18 bases between them. Per the germline V gene, CDR1 is MDHEN and CDR2 is SYDVKM. The CDR3 totals 15 residues. The CDR3 nucleotides are TGTGCCAGCAGTCCAACCCCGGGGGCCGGGGATACGCAGTATTTT. This encodes CASSPTPGAGDTQYF.

This sequence joins TRBV7-9 and TRBJ1-1; TRBD1 aligns across 9 bases. Germline CDR1 is SEHNR and CDR2 is FQNEAQ (reference sequence). The CDR3 is 13 residues long. The trim removed 4 bases at V and 3 bases at J, leaving 0 bases unmatched. CDR3 sequence reads: CASSWTGDTEAFF. CDR3 nucleotide sequence: TGTGCCAGCAGCTGGACAGGGGACACTGAAGCTTTCTTT. The complete variable domain, with remaining parts taken from reference TRBV7-9 and TRBJ1-1, reads DTGVSQNPRHKITKRGQNVTFRCDPISEHNRLYWYRQTLGQGPEFLTYFQNEAQLEKSRLLSDRFSAERPKGSFSTLEIQRTEQGDSAMYLCASSWTGDTEAFFGQGTRLTVV.

CDR3 coding DNA: TGTGCCACCAGCAGAGATCGATCCTTCGTGGAGCAGTACTTC. This codes for CATSRDRSFVEQYF. The chain carries TRBV15 and TRBJ2-7; D call uncertain. Per the germline V gene, CDR1 is LNHNV and CDR2 is YYDKDF (reference sequence). Trimming cost V 0 bases and J 7 bases, with 13 bases left between them. The CDR3 spans 14 residues.

The J gene is TRBJ2-3, the V gene TRBV13; 7 nucleotides match TRBD1. This CDR3 spans 15 amino acids. Germline trimming cut 5 bases from V and 2 bases from J; bases unmatched to any gene: 7. CDR1 is PRHDT and CDR2 is FYEKMQ in the germline V gene (reference sequence). CDR3 nucleotide sequence: TGTGCCAGCAGCCTCGGACAGGATCCCACAGATACGCAGTATTTT. It yields the protein CASSLGQDPTDTQYF.

This clonotype was recorded once. DNA of the CDR3: TGCAGCGCGGACCCCGGGACAGGGTACTATGGCTACACCTTC. Its protein is CSADPGTGYYGYTF. V usage is TRBV20-1 and J usage is TRBJ1-2, with 9 bases aligning to TRBD1. CDR3 length: 14 residues. Germline CDR1 DFQATT, CDR2 SNEGSKA (reference sequence).

The chain uses TRBV7-6 and TRBJ1-5; TRBD1 matches 7 bases. CDR3 length: 15 residues. Trimming took 3 bases from V and 3 from J; bases not matched to a gene: 5. Germline CDR1 SGHVS, CDR2 FNYEAQ. CDR3 residues: CASSLTGNPNQPQHF. The CDR3 DNA reads TGTGCCAGCAGCTTGACAGGGAATCCCAATCAGCCCCAGCATTTT.

V is TRBV5-4 and J is TRBJ1-1; D remains unclear. Germline loops: CDR1 SGHNT, CDR2 YYREEE (reference sequence). This CDR3 region has 13 residues. The V end was cut by 4 bases, the J end by 4 bases, with 11 bases between. The CDR3, as DNA: TGTGCCAGCAGCCCCCCCTGGAGCACTGAAGCTTTCTTT. This translates into CASSPPWSTEAFF.

The genes are TRBV27 and TRBJ1-2; the D gene is possibly TRBD1 (6 bases). Trimming pared 0 bases from V and 8 bases from J, leaving 10 bases between. Looked up from germline, CDR1 is MNHEY and CDR2 is SMNVEV (reference sequence). The CDR3 length is 13 residues. Here the CDR3 reads CASSLSQGLGYTF. The CDR3 coding sequence is TGTGCCAGCAGTTTATCACAGGGCTTGGGCTACACCTTC.

The chain employs TRBV27 and TRBJ1-1; maybe TRBD1 (6 bases). Trimming removed 5 bases at V and 4 bases at J, with 11 bases between. Germline assignment: CDR1 MNHEY and CDR2 SMNVEV (reference sequence). The CDR3 is 13 residues long. For the CDR3, the DNA is TGTGCCAGCAGTGGGGGGGCTTTCACTGAAGCTTTCTTT. Its protein is CASSGGAFTEAFF.

The V gene is TRBV30, the J gene TRBJ2-1, with D possibly matching TRBD1 (6 bases). The germline CDR1 and CDR2 sequences are GTSNPN and SVGIG (reference sequence). The CDR3 runs 11 residues. Trimming took 6 bases from V and 4 from J, leaving 7 bases between them. The CDR3 loop is CACTGYNEQFF. The CDR3 DNA follows: TGTGCCTGTACAGGGTACAATGAGCAGTTCTTC.

The chain links TRBV7-9 to TRBJ1-6, with 7 bases matching TRBD1. Germline CDR1 reads SEHNR; CDR2 reads FQNEAQ (reference sequence). The CDR3 covers 14 residues. The V segment lost 5 bases and the J segment 9 bases; nucleotides outside the gene matches: 7. For the CDR3, the DNA is TGTGCCAGCAGCACGGGACAGATCGGTTCACCCCTCCACTTT. Protein product: CASSTGQIGSPLHF.

The chain has TRBV30 and TRBJ1-6, with D unresolved. With 4 bases removed from V and 6 bases from J, the gap between germline ends came to 10 bases. From germline, CDR1 is GTSNPN and CDR2 SVGIG (reference sequence). This CDR3 comprises 13 residues. The CDR3 loop is CAWISGSNSPLHF. CDR3 coding DNA: TGTGCCTGGATATCAGGATCTAATTCACCCCTCCACTTT.